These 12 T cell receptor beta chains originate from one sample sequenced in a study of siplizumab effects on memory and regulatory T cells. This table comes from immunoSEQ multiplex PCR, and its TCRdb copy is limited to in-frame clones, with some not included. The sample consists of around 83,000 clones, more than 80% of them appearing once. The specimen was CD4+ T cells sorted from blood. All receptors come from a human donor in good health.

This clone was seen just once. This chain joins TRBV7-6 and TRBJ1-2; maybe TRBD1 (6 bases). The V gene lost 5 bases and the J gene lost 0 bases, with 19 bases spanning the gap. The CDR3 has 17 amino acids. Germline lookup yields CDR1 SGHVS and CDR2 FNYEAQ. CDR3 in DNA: TGTGCCAGCAGCCTCCTCCCGTCGGGGACAACTAACTATGGCTACACCTTC. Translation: CASSLLPSGTTNYGYTF.

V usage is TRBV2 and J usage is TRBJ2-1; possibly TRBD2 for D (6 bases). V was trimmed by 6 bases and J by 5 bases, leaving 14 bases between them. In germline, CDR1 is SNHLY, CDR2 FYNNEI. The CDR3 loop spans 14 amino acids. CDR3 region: CASSSLGTDNEQFF. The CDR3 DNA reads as TGTGCCAGCAGCTCTCTCGGGACTGACAATGAGCAGTTCTTC.

CDR3 sequence: CASSPGGGASYEQYF. As DNA, the CDR3 is TGTGCCAGCTCGCCAGGCGGCGGAGCCTCTTACGAGCAGTACTTC. The V and J genes are TRBV18 and TRBJ2-7; D unclear. This CDR3 contains 15 residues. CDR1 is KGHSH, CDR2 LQKENI, per germline. Trimming left V 6 bases short and J 4 bases short, with 19 bases between.

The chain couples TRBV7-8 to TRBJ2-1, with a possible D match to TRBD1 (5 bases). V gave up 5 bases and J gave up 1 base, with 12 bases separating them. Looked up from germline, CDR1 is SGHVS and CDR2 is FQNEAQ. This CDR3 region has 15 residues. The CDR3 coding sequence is TGTGCCAGCAGCCTACAGGTTTTATCCTACAATGAGCAGTTCTTC. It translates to CASSLQVLSYNEQFF.

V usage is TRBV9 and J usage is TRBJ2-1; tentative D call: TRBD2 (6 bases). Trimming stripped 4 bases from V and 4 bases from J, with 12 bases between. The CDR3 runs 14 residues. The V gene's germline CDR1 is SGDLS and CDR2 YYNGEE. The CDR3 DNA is TGTGCCAGCAGCTTCGATAGCGGATACAATGAGCAGTTCTTC. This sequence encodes CASSFDSGYNEQFF.

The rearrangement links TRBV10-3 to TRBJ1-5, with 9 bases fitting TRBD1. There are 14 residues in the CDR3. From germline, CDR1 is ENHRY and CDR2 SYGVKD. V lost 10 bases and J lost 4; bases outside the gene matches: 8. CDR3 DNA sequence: TGTGCCACCCACGGGGACAGGGCAAATCAGCCCCAGCATTTT. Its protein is CATHGDRANQPQHF.

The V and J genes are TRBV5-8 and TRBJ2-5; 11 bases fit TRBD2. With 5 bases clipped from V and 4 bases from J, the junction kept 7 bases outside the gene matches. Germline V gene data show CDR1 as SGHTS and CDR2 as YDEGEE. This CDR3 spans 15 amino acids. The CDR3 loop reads CASSSGGLAAETQYF. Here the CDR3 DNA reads TGTGCCAGCAGTTCTGGGGGACTAGCGGCAGAGACCCAGTACTTC.

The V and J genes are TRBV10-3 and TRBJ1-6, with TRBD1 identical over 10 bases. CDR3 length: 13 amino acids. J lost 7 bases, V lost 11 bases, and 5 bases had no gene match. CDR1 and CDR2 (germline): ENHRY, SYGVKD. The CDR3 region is CASKGQGNSPLHF. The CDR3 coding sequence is TGTGCCTCCAAGGGACAGGGGAATTCACCCCTCCACTTT.

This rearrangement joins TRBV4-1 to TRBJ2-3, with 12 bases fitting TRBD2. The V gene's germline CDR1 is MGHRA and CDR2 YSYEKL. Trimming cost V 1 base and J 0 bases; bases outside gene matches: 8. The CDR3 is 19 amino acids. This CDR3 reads CASSQVYLAGGPSTDTQYF. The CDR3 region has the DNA TGCGCCAGCAGCCAAGTCTATCTAGCGGGAGGGCCGAGCACAGATACGCAGTATTTT.

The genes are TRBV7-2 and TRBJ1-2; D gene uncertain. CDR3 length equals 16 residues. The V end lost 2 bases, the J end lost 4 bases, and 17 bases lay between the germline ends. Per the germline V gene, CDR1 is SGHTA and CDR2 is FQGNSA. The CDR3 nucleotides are TGTGCCAGCAGCTTAAGTTCGGCGAATGGTATCTATGGCTACACCTTC. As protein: CASSLSSANGIYGYTF.

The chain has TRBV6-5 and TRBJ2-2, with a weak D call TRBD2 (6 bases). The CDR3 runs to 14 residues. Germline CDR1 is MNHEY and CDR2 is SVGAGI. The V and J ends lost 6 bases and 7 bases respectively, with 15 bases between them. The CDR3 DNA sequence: TGTGCCAGCAGGAAGGAGGGGCCCCTCGGGGAGCTGTTTTTT. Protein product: CASRKEGPLGELFF.

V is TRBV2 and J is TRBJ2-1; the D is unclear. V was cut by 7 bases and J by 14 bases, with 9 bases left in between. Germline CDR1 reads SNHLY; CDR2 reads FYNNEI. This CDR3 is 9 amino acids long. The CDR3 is CASTTGEFF. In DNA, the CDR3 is TGTGCCAGCACAACTGGAGAGTTCTTC.